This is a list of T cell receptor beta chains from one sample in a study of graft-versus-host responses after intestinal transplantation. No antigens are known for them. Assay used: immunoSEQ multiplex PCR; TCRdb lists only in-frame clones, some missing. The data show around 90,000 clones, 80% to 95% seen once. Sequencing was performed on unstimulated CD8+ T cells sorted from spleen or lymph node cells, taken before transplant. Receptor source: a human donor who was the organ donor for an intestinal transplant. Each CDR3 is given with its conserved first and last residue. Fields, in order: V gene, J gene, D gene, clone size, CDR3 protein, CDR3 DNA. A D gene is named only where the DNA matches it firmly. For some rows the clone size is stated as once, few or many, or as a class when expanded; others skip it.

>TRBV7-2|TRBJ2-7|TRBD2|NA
CASSLIAGAYEQYF
TGTGCCAGCAGCTTAATCGCGGGAGCCTACGAGCAGTACTTC
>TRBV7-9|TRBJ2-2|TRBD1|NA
CASSRGQGGTGELFF
TGTGCCAGCAGCCGCGGACAGGGAGGCACCGGGGAGCTGTTTTTT
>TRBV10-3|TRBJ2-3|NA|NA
CAISTGKGRPDTQYF
TGTGCCATCAGTACAGGGAAAGGTCGGCCAGATACGCAGTATTTT
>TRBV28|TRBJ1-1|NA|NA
CASSERTLAWDTEAFF
TGTGCCAGCAGCGAACGGACGCTAGCATGGGACACTGAAGCTTTCTTT
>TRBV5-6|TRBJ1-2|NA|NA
CASSPSGILGGYTF
TGTGCCAGCAGCCCCAGCGGTATCCTCGGAGGCTACACCTTC
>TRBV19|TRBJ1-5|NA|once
CASTLHSNQPQHF
TGTGCCAGTACCTTGCACTCAAATCAGCCCCAGCATTTT
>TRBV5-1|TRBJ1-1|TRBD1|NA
CASSSTTGGTEAFF
TGCGCCAGCAGCTCTACTACAGGGGGCACTGAAGCTTTCTTT
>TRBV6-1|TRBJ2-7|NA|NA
CATAGRSSYEQYF
TGTGCCACCGCGGGGCGGAGCTCCTACGAGCAGTACTTC
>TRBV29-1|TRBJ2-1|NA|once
CSVEGSLGLNYNEQFF
TGCAGCGTTGAAGGAAGTTTAGGACTTAACTACAATGAGCAGTTCTTC
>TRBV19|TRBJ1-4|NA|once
CASSMGAATNEKLFF
TGTGCCAGTAGTATGGGGGCTGCAACTAATGAAAAACTGTTTTTT
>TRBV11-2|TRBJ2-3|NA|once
CASSLSRGTPGTDTQYF
TGTGCCAGCAGCTTAAGTCGGGGGACTCCAGGCACAGATACGCAGTATTTT
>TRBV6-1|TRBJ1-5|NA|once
CASTKRGNRNQPQHF
TGTGCCAGCACCAAGAGGGGGAACAGGAACCAGCCCCAGCATTTT
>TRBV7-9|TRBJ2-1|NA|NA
CASSFPGYNEQFF
TGTGCCAGCAGCTTCCCAGGCTACAATGAGCAGTTCTTC
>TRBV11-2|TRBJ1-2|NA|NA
CASSSPKLGYGKGYTF
TGTGCCAGCAGCTCTCCAAAGTTGGGTTACGGGAAAGGCTACACCTTC
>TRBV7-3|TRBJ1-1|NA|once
CASSPVGGRGTEAFF
TGTGCCAGCAGCCCGGTGGGGGGTAGGGGCACTGAAGCTTTCTTT
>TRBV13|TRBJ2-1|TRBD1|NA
CASKYRGQEQFF
TGTGCCAGCAAGTACAGGGGACAGGAGCAGTTCTTC
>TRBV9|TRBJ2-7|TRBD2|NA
CASSPSGGEASEQYF
TGTGCCAGCAGCCCTTCGGGGGGAGAGGCGAGCGAGCAGTACTTC
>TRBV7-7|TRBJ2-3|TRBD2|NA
CASSLERAAGGPSDTQYF
TGTGCTAGCAGCTTAGAACGAGCCGCGGGAGGGCCCTCAGATACGCAGTATTTT
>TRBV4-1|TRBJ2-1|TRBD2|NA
CASSQALAGAGEQFF
TGCGCCAGCAGCCAAGCCCTAGCGGGGGCCGGAGAGCAGTTCTTC
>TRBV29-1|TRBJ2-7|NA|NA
CSGLVQRGEQYF
TGCAGCGGCCTGGTCCAGCGTGGTGAGCAGTACTTC
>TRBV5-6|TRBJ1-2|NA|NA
CASSLGQTAYGYTF
TGTGCCAGCAGCTTGGGGCAGACAGCTTATGGCTACACCTTC
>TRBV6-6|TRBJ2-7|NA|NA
CASSYSSEQYF
TGTGCCAGCAGTTACTCCTCCGAGCAGTACTTC
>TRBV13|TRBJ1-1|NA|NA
CASSLGGAGTEAFF
TGTGCCAGCAGCTTAGGGGGTGCGGGCACTGAAGCTTTCTTT
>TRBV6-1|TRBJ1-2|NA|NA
CASKGINGIYVGYTF
TGTGCCAGCAAGGGGATAAATGGAATCTATGTGGGCTACACCTTC
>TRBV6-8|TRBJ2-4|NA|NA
CASTGREAKNIQYF
TGTGCCAGCACGGGTAGGGAGGCCAAAAACATTCAGTACTTC
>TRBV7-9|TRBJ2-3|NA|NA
CASSLEGADTQYF
TGTGCCAGCAGCTTAGAGGGGGCAGATACGCAGTATTTT
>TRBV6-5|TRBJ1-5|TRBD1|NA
CASSSGTGVGPQHF
TGTGCCAGCAGCTCCGGGACAGGGGTCGGGCCCCAGCATTTT
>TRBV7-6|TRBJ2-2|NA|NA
CASSLGPGLGTGELFF
TGTGCCAGCAGCCTCGGGCCAGGGTTGGGCACCGGGGAGCTGTTTTTT
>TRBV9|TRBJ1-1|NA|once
CASSGGHSNTEAFF
TGTGCCAGCAGCGGCGGACACTCGAACACTGAAGCTTTCTTT
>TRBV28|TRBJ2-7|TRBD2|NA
CASSLFSGLAGVSEQYF
TGTGCCAGCAGTTTATTTTCGGGACTAGCGGGAGTAAGCGAGCAGTACTTC
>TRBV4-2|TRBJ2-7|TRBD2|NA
CASSQPGTSGGHPYEQYF
TGTGCCAGCAGCCAACCCGGGACTAGCGGGGGGCATCCCTACGAGCAGTACTTC
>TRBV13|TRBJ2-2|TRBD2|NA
CASSLDPGGTGELFF
TGTGCCAGCAGCTTAGACCCGGGGGGCACCGGGGAGCTGTTTTTT
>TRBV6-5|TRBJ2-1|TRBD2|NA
CATGLAGGVNEQFF
TGTGCCACCGGACTAGCGGGGGGCGTCAATGAGCAGTTCTTC